The clone carrying this T cell receptor (beta chain) has only a few counts. The antigen is not known. The data are from a study of beta chain features in type 1 diabetes. The CDR3 contains 14 residues. V was trimmed by 0 bases and J by 5 bases, leaving 10 bases between them. Germline CDR1 is ENHRY and CDR2 is SYGVKD. Study findings and constraints: The question of HLA type influencing TCRB rearrangement was one that remained unresolved here. People with Type 1 diabetes carried modestly yet significantly shorter TCRB CDR3s in all four CD4+ subsets.

Of the isolated RNA, all was reverse transcribed, and so the sequenced material was expressed TCRB transcripts. The data were produced by immunoSEQ multiplex PCR, yet TCRdb's version contains in-frame clones alone and is incomplete. The sample carries 130,000 to 150,000 clones, 7% to 10% recorded once. The source is a man aged 18 to 29 in good health. The chain is built from TRBV10-3 and TRBJ2-5; D is possibly TRBD2 (6 bases). Input material: central memory CD4+ T cells from blood. This CDR3 is CAISESSGVETQYF. The CDR3 DNA sequence: TGTGCCATCAGTGAGTCCTCGGGGGTGGAGACCCAGTACTTC.